Reported below is one T cell receptor (beta chain). The V end lost 4 bases, the J end lost 1 base, and 15 bases lay between the germline ends. The CDR3 is 16 amino acids. Germline CDR1 is KGHSH and CDR2 is LQKENI. The data are from a study of blood T cell repertoires in COVID-19. The method was immunoSEQ multiplex PCR; TCRdb's version includes in-frame clones alone and lacks a portion of them. Of a few hundred thousand clones listed, around 89% are singletons. This clonotype originated in a woman aged 55-69 years in a cohort exposed to, infected with or recovered from COVID-19 (not recorded which). Sequenced: PBMCs or T cells enriched from blood (not recorded which). This chain uses TRBV18 with TRBJ2-3; D is unresolved. The CDR3 DNA reads TGTGCCAGCTCACGGTTTGACTCCTCGCGCACAGATACGCAGTATTTT. Its translation: CASSRFDSSRTDTQYF.